The rows below give T cell receptor beta chains drawn from one sample of a study of T cell responses to AZD1222 COVID-19 vaccine. This table comes from immunoSEQ multiplex PCR, and its TCRdb copy is limited to in-frame clones, with some not included. The repertoire consists of roughly 78,000 clones, with 70% to 85% occurring once and the leading ten covering 2.9%. The sample was peripheral blood, taken on day 0 of AZD1222 vaccination. The receptors stem from an adult in good health. Each CDR3 is given without its conserved first and last residue. Fields, in order: V gene, CDR3 protein.

v_gene: TRBV7-2
CDR3aa: ASSLEAGGGGSYNSPLH

v_gene: TRBV3-1/TRBV3-2
CDR3aa: ASSQATYGYT

v_gene: TRBV5-6
CDR3aa: ASSLFRGGVQPQH

v_gene: TRBV7-6
CDR3aa: ASSLQGFEKLF

v_gene: TRBV19
CDR3aa: ASQGLAEQETQY

v_gene: TRBV20-1
CDR3aa: SASSQGAFSEAF

v_gene: TRBV7-8
CDR3aa: ASSLAGFGARHGYT

v_gene: TRBV7-9
CDR3aa: ASSLTGANTGELF

v_gene: TRBV2
CDR3aa: ASSGGGRGNQPQH

v_gene: TRBV6-5
CDR3aa: ASSWGDGNTGELF

v_gene: TRBV6-5
CDR3aa: ASRPYAGTYNEQF

v_gene: TRBV5-4
CDR3aa: ASSPDRINYGYT

v_gene: TRBV20-1
CDR3aa: SASLAGMYTEAF

v_gene: TRBV6-5
CDR3aa: ASSYSHLAKNIQY

v_gene: TRBV7-2
CDR3aa: ASSISPRDVSQH

v_gene: TRBV27
CDR3aa: ASSPFGTKPYSNQPQH

v_gene: TRBV5-1
CDR3aa: ASMGAWGYEQY

v_gene: TRBV11-2
CDR3aa: ASRGWAHNEQF

v_gene: TRBV18
CDR3aa: ASSLDRRNEKNTIY

v_gene: TRBV7-9
CDR3aa: ASSSGAAGGGNEQF

v_gene: TRBV27
CDR3aa: ASSLPGKGNEQF

v_gene: TRBV2
CDR3aa: ASSEAIGRADGELF